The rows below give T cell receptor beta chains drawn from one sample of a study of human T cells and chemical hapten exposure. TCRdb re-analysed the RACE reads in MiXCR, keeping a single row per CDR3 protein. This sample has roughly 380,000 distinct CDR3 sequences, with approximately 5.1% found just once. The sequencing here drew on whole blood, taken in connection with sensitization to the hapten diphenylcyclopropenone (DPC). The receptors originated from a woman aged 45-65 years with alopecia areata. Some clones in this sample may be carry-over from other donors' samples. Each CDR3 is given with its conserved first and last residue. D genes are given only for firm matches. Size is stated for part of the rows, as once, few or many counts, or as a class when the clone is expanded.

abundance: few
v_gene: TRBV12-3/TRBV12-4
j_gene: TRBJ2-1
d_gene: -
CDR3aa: CASSRTAGNYNEQFF
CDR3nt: TGTGCCAGCAGTCGAACGGCAGGGAACTACAATGAGCAGTTCTTC

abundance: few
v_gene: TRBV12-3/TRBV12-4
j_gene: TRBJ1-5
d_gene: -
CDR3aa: CASSLAQGEYQPQHF
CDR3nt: TGTGCCAGCAGCCTAGCGCAGGGTGAATACCAGCCCCAGCATTTT

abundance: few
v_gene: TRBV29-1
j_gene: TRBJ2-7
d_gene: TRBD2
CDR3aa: CSVKLAGAPEQYF
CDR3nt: TGCAGCGTTAAACTAGCGGGAGCGCCCGAGCAGTACTTC

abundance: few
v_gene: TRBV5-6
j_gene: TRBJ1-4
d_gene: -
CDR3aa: CASSFLGGGREKLFF
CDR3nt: TGTGCCAGCAGCTTTTTAGGAGGCGGGCGTGAAAAACTGTTTTTT

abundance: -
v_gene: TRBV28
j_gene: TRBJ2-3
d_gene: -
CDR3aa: CASSLELEGTDTQYF
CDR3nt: TGTGCCAGCAGTTTAGAACTAGAGGGAACAGATACGCAGTATTTT

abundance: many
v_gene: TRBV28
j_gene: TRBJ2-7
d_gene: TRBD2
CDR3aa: CASTYSGALIEQYF
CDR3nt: TGTGCCAGCACATATAGCGGGGCCCTTATAGAGCAGTACTTC

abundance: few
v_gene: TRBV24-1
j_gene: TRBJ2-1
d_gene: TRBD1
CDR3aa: CATSDLSSGTGFNYNEQFF
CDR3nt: TGTGCCACCAGTGATTTGAGTTCGGGGACAGGGTTTAACTACAATGAGCAGTTCTTC

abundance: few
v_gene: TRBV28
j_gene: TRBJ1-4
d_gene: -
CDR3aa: CASSGVLTEKLFF
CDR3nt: TGTGCCAGTTCAGGGGTCTTGACTGAAAAACTGTTTTTT

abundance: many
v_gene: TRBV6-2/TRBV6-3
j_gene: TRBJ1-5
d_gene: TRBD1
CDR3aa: CASRKGWDRGNQPQHF
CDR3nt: TGTGCCAGCAGAAAGGGCTGGGACAGGGGTAATCAGCCCCAGCATTTT

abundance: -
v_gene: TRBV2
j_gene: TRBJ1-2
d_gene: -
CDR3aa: CASSRGRGENYGYTF
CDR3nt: TGTGCCAGCAGTCGGGGCAGGGGCGAGAACTATGGCTACACCTTC

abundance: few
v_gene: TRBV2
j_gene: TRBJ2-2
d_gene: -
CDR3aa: CASRVQVLGTGELFF
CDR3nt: TGTGCCAGCAGGGTTCAGGTCCTAGGCACCGGGGAGCTGTTTTTT

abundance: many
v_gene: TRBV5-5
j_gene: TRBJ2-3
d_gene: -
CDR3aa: CASTIIKNRTDTQYF
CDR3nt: TGTGCCAGCACCATCATCAAAAATCGCACAGATACGCAGTATTTT

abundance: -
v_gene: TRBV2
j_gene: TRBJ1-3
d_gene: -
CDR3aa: CASSEGGRNTIYF
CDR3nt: TGTGCCAGCAGTGAAGGCGGCAGAAACACCATATATTTT

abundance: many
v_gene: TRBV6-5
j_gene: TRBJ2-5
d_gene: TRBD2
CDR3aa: CASSYNGLAEETQYF
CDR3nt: TGTGCCAGCAGTTACAATGGACTAGCAGAAGAGACCCAGTACTTC

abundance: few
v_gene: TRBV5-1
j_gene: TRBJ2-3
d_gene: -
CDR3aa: CASSSSSRTGTDTQYF
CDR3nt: TGCGCCAGCAGCTCCTCCTCCCGGACAGGCACAGATACGCAGTATTTT

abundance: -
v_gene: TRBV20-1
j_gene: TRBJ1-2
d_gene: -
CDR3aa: CSARAGVRDYGYTF
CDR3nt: TGCAGTGCTAGGGCCGGGGTGAGGGACTATGGCTACACCTTC

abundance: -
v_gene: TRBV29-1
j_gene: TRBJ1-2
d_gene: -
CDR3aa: CSVVIEANYGYTF
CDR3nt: TGCAGCGTGGTCATAGAGGCTAACTATGGCTACACCTTC

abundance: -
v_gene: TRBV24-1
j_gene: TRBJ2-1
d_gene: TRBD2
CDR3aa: CATSDVSGRRNEQFF
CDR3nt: TGTGCCACCAGTGATGTTAGCGGGAGAAGAAATGAGCAGTTCTTC

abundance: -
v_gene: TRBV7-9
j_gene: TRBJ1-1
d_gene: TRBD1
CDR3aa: CAGIPGTGYSGTEAFF
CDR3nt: TGTGCCGGGATTCCCGGGACAGGGTATAGTGGGACTGAAGCTTTCTTT

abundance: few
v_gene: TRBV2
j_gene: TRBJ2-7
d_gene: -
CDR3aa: CASSEVGNEQYF
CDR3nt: TGTGCCAGCAGTGAAGTAGGAAACGAGCAGTACTTC

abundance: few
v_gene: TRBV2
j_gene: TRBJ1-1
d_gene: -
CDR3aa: CATTQSGGNTEAFF
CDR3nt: TGTGCCACCACCCAATCCGGAGGGAACACTGAAGCTTTCTTT

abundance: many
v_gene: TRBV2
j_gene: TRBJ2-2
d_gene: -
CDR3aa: CASSEARPGELFF
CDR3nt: TGTGCCAGCAGTGAAGCCCGCCCCGGGGAGCTGTTTTTT

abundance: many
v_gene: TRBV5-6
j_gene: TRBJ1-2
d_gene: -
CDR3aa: CASSLSGTGDGYTF
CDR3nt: TGTGCCAGCAGCTTGTCGGGAACTGGTGACGGCTACACCTTC

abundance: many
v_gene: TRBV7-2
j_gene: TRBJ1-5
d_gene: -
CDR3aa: CASSLTGYGSNQPQHF
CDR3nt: TGTGCCAGCAGCTTAACAGGCTATGGGAGCAATCAGCCCCAGCATTTT

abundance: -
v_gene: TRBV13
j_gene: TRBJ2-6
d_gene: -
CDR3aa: CASRIGAGANVLTF
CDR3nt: TGTGCCAGCAGGATCGGAGCGGGGGCCAACGTCCTGACTTTC

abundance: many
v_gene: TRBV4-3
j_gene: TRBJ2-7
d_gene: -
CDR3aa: CASSQESGWRYEQYF
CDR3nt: TGCGCCAGCAGCCAAGAATCGGGGTGGCGCTACGAGCAGTACTTC

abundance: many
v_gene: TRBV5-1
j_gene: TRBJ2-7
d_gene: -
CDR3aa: CASSADRTYEQYF
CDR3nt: TGCGCCAGCAGCGCGGACAGAACCTACGAGCAGTACTTC

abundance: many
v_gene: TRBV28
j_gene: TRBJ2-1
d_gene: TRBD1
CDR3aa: CASSFRSGQGGSSYNEQFF
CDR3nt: TGTGCCAGCAGTTTCAGGTCCGGACAGGGAGGTAGCTCCTACAATGAGCAGTTCTTC

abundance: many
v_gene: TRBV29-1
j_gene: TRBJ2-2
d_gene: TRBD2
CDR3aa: CSAGRTSGVSGELFF
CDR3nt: TGCAGCGCTGGGAGGACTAGCGGGGTCAGCGGGGAGCTGTTTTTT

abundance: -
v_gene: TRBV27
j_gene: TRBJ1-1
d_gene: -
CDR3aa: CASSLNRVVAEAFF
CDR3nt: TGTGCCAGCAGTTTAAACAGGGTTGTCGCTGAAGCTTTCTTT

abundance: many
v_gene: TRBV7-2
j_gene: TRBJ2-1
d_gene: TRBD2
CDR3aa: CASLRAAGGPNEQFF
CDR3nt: TGTGCCAGCCTTAGGGCCGCGGGGGGGCCCAATGAGCAGTTCTTC

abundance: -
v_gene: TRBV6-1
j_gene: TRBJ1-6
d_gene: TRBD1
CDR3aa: CASSGQGLENSPLHF
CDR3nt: TGTGCCAGCAGTGGACAGGGTTTGGAAAATTCACCCCTCCACTTT

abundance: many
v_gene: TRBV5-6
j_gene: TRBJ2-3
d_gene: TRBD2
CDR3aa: CASSQPPGLAGVQWPTDTQYF
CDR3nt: TGTGCCAGCAGCCAGCCCCCGGGACTAGCGGGAGTTCAGTGGCCCACAGATACGCAGTATTTT

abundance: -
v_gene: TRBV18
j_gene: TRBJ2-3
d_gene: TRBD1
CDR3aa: CASSPRDRATDTQYF
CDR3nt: TGTGCCAGCTCACCCCGGGACAGGGCCACAGATACGCAGTATTTT

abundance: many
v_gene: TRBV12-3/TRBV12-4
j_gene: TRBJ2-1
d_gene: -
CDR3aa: CASSLGGKFF
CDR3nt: TGTGCCAGCAGTTTAGGGGGAAAGTTCTTC

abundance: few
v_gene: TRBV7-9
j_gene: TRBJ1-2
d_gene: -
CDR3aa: CAGGERQYYGYTF
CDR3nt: TGTGCCGGGGGCGAAAGACAGTACTATGGCTACACCTTC

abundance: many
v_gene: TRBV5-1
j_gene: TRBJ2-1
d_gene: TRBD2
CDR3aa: CASSLEGLASNEQFF
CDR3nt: TGCGCCAGCAGCTTGGAGGGACTAGCCTCAAATGAGCAGTTCTTC

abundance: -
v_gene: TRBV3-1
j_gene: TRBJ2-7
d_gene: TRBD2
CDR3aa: CASSQDGGGAEQYF
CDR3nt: TGTGCCAGCAGCCAAGATGGGGGGGGAGCCGAGCAGTACTTC

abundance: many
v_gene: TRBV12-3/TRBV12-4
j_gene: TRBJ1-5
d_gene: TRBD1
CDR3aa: CASSKTGSVNQPQHF
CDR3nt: TGTGCCAGCAGTAAGACAGGGTCCGTCAATCAGCCCCAGCATTTT

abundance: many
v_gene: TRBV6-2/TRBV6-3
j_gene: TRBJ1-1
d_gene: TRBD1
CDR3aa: CASSGQGKTEAFF
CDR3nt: TGTGCCAGCAGTGGACAGGGGAAAACTGAAGCTTTCTTT

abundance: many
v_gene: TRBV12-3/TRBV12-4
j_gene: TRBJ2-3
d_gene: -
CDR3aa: CASSFVADTQYF
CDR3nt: TGTGCCAGCAGTTTCGTTGCAGATACGCAGTATTTT